The clone carrying this T cell receptor beta chain was seen ten or more times. Its antigen is currently unknown. This sample was taken from a study of CD8 T cells in ankylosing spondylitis. Study-level findings and limits: Peripheral blood held disease-linked clones only at relatively low frequency, and these were CD8+. Within ankylosing spondylitis blood, a TCR beta motif made up of eight highly homologous variants appeared to be characteristic.

In TCRdb, the 5' RACE reads were re-called with MiXCR into one record per CDR3 protein. The sample shows some 130,000 distinct CDR3 sequences, about 10% of them seen only once. J lost 2 bases, V lost 2 bases, and 4 bases had no gene match. Germline CDR1 and CDR2: DFQATT and SNEGSKA (reference sequence). The CDR3 has 15 amino acids. The source material was blood, either unsorted or a sorted T cell fraction (not recorded which). The receptor comes from a female donor with ankylosing spondylitis or in good health (not recorded which). The rearrangement joins TRBV20-1 to TRBJ1-5; 9 nucleotides agree with TRBD1. The CDR3: CSARLQGAGNQPQHF. As DNA, the CDR3 is TGCAGTGCTAGACTACAGGGGGCGGGCAATCAGCCCCAGCATTTT.